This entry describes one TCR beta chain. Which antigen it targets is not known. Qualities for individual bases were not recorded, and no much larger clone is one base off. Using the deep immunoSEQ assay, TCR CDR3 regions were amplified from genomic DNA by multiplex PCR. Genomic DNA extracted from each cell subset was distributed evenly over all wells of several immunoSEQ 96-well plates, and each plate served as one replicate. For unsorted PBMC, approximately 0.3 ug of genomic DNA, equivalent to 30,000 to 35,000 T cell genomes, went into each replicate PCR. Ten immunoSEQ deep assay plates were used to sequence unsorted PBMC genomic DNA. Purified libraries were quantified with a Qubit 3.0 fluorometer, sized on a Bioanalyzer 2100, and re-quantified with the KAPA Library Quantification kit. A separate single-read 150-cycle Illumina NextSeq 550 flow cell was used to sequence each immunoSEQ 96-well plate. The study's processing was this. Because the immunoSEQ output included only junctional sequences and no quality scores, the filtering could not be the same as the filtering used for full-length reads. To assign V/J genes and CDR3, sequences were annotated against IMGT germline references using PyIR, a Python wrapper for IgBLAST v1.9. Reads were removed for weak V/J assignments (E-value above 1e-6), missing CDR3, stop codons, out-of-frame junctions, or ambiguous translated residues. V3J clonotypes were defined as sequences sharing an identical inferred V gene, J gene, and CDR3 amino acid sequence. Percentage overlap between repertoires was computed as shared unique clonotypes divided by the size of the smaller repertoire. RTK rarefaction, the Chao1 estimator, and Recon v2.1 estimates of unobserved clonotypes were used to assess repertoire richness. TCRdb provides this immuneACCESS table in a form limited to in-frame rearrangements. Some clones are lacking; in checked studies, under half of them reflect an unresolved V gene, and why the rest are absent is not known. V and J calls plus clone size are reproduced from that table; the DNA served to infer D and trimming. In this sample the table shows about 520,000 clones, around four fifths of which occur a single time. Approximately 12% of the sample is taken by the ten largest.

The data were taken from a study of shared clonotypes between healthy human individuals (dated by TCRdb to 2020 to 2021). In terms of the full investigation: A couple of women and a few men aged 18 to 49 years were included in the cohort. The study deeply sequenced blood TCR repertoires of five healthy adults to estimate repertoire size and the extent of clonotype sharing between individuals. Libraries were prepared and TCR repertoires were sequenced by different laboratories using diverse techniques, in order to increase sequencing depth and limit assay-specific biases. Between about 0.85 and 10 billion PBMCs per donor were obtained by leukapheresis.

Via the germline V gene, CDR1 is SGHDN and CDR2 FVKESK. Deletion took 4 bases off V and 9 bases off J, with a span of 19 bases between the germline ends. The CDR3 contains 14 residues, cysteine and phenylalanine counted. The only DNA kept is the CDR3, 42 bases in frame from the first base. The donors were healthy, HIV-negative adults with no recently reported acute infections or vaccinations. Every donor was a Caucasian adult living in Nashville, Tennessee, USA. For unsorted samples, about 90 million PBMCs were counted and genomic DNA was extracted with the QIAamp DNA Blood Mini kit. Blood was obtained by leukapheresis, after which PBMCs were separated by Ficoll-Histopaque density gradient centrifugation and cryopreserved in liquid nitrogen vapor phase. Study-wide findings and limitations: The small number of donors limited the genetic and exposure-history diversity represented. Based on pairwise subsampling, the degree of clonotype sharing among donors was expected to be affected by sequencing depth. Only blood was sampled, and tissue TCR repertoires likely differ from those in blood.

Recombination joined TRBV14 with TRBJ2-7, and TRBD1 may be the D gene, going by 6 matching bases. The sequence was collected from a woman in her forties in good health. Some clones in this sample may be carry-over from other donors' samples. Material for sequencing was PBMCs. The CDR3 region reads CASSRTAATSRQYF. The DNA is TGTGCCAGCAGCCGGACAGCCGCAACGAGCAGGCAGTACTTC.